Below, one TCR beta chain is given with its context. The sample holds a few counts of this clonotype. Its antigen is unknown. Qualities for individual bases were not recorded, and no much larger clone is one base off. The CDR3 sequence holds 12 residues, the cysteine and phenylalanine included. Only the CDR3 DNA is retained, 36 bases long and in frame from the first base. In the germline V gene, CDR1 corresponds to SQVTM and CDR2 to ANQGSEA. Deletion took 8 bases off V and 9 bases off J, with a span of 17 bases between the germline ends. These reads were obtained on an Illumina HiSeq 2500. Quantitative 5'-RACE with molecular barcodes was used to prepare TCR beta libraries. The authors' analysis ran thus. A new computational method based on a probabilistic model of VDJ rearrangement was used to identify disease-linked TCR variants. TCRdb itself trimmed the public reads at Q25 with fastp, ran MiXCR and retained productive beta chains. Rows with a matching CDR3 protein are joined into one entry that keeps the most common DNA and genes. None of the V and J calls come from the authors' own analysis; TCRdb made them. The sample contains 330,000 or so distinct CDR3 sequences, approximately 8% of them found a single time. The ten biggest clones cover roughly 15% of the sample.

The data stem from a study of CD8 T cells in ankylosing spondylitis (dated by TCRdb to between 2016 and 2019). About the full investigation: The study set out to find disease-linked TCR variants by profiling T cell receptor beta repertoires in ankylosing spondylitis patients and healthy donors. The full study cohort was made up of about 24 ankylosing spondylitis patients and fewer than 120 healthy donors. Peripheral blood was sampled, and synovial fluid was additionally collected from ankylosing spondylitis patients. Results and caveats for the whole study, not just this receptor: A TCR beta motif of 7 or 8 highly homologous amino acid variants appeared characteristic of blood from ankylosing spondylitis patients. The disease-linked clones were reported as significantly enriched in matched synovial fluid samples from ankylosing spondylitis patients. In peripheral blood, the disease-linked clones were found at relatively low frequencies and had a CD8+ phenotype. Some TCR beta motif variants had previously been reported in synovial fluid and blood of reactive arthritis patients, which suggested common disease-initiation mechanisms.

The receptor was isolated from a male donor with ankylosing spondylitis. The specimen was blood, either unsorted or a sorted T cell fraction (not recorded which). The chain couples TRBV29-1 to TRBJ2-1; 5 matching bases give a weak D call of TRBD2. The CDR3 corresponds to CSSYPPSFEQFF. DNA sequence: TGCAGCTCCTACCCCCCTAGCTTTGAGCAGTTCTTC.